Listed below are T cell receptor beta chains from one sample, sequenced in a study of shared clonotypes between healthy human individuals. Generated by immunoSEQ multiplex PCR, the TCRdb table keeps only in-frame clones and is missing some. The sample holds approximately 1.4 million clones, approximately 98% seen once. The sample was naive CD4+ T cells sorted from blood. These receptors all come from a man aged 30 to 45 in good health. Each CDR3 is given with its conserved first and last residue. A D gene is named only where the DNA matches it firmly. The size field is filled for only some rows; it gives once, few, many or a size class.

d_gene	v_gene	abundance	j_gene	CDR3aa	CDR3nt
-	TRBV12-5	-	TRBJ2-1	CASGRSGGRGNNEQFF	TGTGCTAGTGGTCGTTCCGGGGGGCGCGGGAACAATGAGCAGTTCTTC
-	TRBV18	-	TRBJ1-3	CASSPPPWGNTIYF	TGTGCCAGCTCACCACCCCCATGGGGAAACACCATATATTTT
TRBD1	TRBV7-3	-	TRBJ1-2	CASSRGQGDGYTF	TGTGCCAGCAGTCGAGGACAGGGGGACGGCTACACCTTC
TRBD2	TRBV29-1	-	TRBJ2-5	CSAGATGGRQETQYF	TGCAGCGCCGGGGCGACTGGCGGGAGGCAAGAGACCCAGTACTTC
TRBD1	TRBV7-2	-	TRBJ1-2	CASSQTGVYGYTF	TGTGCCAGCAGCCAGACAGGGGTCTATGGCTACACCTTC
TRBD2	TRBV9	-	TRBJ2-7	CASSAQGLASEQYF	TGTGCCAGCAGCGCCCAAGGACTAGCCTCTGAGCAGTACTTC
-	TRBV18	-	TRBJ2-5	CASSPTPAETQYF	TGTGCCAGCTCACCCACACCGGCTGAGACCCAGTACTTC
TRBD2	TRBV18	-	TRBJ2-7	CASFSGGADEQYF	TGTGCCAGCTTTTCGGGGGGGGCCGACGAGCAGTACTTC
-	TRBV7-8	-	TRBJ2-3	CASSLFTGTDTQYF	TGTGCCAGCAGCTTATTTACAGGGACAGATACGCAGTATTTT
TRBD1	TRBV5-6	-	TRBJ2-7	CASSGRDRYNEQYF	TGTGCCAGCAGCGGCCGGGACAGGTACAACGAGCAGTACTTC
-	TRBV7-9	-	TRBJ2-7	CASSAGLASEQYF	TGTGCCAGCTCGGCGGGGCTAGCATCCGAGCAGTACTTC
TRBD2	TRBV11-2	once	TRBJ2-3	CASSLGLLAGATDTQYF	TGTGCCAGCAGCTTAGGGCTACTAGCGGGAGCGACAGATACGCAGTATTTT
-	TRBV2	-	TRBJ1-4	CATRGQGSPNEKLFF	TGTGCCACCCGAGGGCAGGGGTCCCCTAATGAAAAACTGTTTTTT
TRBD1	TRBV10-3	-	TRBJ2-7	CAISEQTGIEQYF	TGTGCCATCAGTGAGCAGACAGGGATCGAGCAGTACTTC
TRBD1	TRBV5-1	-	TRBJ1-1	CASSPDLGQGPEAFF	TGCGCCAGCAGCCCCGACCTAGGACAGGGTCCTGAAGCTTTCTTT
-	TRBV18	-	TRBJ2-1	CASSLQPSSYNEQFF	TGTGCCAGCTCACTGCAGCCGAGCTCCTACAATGAGCAGTTCTTC
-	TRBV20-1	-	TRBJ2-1	CSARGSGPQFF	TGCAGTGCTAGAGGTTCGGGGCCGCAGTTCTTC
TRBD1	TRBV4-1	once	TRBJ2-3	CASSPGTGGPTDTQYF	TGCGCCAGCAGCCCCGGGACAGGGGGCCCCACAGATACGCAGTATTTT
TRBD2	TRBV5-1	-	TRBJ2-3	CASSLVLAADTQYF	TGCGCCAGCAGCTTGGTTCTAGCGGCAGATACGCAGTATTTT
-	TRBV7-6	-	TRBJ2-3	CASSLGTPGIPTDTQYF	TGTGCCAGCAGCCTAGGGACACCCGGGATCCCCACAGATACGCAGTATTTT
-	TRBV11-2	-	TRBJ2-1	CASSLGRLASYNEQFF	TGTGCCAGCAGCTTAGGTCGTCTAGCGAGCTACAATGAGCAGTTCTTC
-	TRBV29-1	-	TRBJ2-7	CSVETFYEQYF	TGCAGCGTTGAAACATTCTACGAGCAGTACTTC
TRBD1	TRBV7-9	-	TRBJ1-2	CAIERGGHTF	TGTGCCATAGAAAGAGGGGGCCACACCTTC
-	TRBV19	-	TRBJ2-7	CASSPIAGEQYF	TGTGCCAGTAGTCCGATAGCTGGCGAGCAGTACTTC
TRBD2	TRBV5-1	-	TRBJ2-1	CASSLDPAGTYNEQFF	TGCGCCAGCAGCTTGGATCCAGCGGGGACCTACAATGAGCAGTTCTTC
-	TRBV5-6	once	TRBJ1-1	CASSLRHGFTEAFF	TGTGCCAGCAGCTTGAGACACGGGTTCACTGAAGCTTTCTTT
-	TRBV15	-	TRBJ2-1	CATSRGPEYNEQFF	TGTGCCACCAGCAGAGGCCCAGAGTACAATGAGCAGTTCTTC
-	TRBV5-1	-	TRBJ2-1	CASSAQGGSYNEQFF	TGCGCCAGCAGCGCCCAGGGGGGCTCCTACAATGAGCAGTTCTTC
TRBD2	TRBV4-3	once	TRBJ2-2	CASSQGPSGSSYGELFF	TGCGCCAGCAGCCAAGGCCCTAGCGGGAGTAGTTACGGGGAGCTGTTTTTT
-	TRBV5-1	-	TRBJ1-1	CASSLGNTQGGTEAFF	TGCGCCAGCAGCTTGGGAAACACGCAGGGAGGGACTGAAGCTTTCTTT
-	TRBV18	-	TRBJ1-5	CASSPPGRGNQPQHF	TGTGCCAGCTCACCACCCGGCAGGGGAAATCAGCCCCAGCATTTT
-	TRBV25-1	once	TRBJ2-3	CASSDHPWGGQADTQYF	TGTGCCAGCAGTGACCATCCGTGGGGGGGGCAGGCAGATACGCAGTATTTT
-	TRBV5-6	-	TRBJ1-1	CASSWRDADTEAFF	TGTGCCAGCAGCTGGCGGGACGCAGACACTGAAGCTTTCTTT
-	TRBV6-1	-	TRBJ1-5	CASSEGVRQPQHF	TGTGCCAGCAGTGAAGGGGTCAGACAGCCCCAGCATTTT
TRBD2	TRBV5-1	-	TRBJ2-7	CASSLVAGGPSPVSYEQYF	TGCGCCAGCAGCTTGGTAGCGGGAGGGCCTTCGCCTGTCTCCTACGAGCAGTACTTC
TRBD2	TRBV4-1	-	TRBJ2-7	CASSQLAGGSYEQYF	TGCGCCAGCAGCCAGCTAGCGGGAGGCTCCTACGAGCAGTACTTC
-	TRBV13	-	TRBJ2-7	CASSRAKYEQYF	TGTGCCAGCAGCCGTGCAAAGTACGAGCAGTACTTC
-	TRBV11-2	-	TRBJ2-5	CASSPPQGLGETQYF	TGTGCCAGCAGCCCCCCACAGGGCTTGGGTGAGACCCAGTACTTC
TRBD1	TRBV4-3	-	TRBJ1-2	CASSHQTGGDYGYTF	TGCGCCAGCAGCCACCAGACAGGGGGGGACTATGGCTACACCTTC
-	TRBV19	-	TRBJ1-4	CASSIGGMRVEKLFF	TGTGCCAGTAGTATAGGTGGGATGAGAGTTGAAAAACTGTTTTTT
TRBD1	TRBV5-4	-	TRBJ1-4	CASSSLGTGEGEKLFF	TGTGCCAGCAGCTCTCTAGGGACAGGAGAAGGGGAAAAACTGTTTTTT
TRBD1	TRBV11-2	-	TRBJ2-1	CASSLGQGAYNEQFF	TGTGCCAGCAGCTTAGGGCAGGGGGCCTACAATGAGCAGTTCTTC
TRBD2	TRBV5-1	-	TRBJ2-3	CASSFPPGLVTDTQYF	TGCGCCAGCAGCTTCCCACCGGGACTAGTGACAGATACGCAGTATTTT
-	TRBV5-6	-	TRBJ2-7	CASSFLIAQTDGEQYF	TGTGCCAGCAGCTTTCTAATAGCTCAGACTGATGGCGAGCAGTACTTC
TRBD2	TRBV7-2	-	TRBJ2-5	CASSLIPTSGPGKTQYF	TGTGCCAGCAGCTTAATCCCCACTAGCGGGCCTGGGAAGACCCAGTACTTC
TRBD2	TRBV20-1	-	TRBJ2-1	CSGGGPEQFF	TGCAGCGGGGGGGGCCCTGAGCAGTTCTTC
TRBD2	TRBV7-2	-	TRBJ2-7	CASSSLPGDYYEQYF	TGTGCCAGCAGCTCGCTTCCCGGGGACTATTACGAGCAGTACTTC